The 27 T cell receptor beta chains below were found in one sample sequenced in a study of radiation and T cells in renal cell carcinoma. The treatment denotes: treatment-naive control, cytoreductive nephrectomy. Using immunoSEQ multiplex PCR, the repertoire was profiled, and TCRdb retains in-frame clones only, with some absent. The data hold about 24,000 clones, with less than 55% observed a single time. The sample consisted of tumor tissue, taken from a patient whose treatment was nephrectomy without radiotherapy. These receptors were obtained from a human donor with renal cell carcinoma.

CDR3 sequence: CASSLKRDNSPLHF. The DNA of the CDR3 is TGTGCCAGCAGCTTAAAACGAGATAATTCACCCCTCCACTTT. V and J are TRBV7-2 and TRBJ1-6; no firm D call. Germline V gives CDR1 SGHTA, CDR2 FQGNSA. The CDR3 covers 14 residues. V was cut by 2 bases and J by 5 bases, with 7 bases left in between. The full variable domain, rest sourced from reference TRBV7-2 and TRBJ1-6, is GAGVSQSPSNKVTEKGKDVELRCDPISGHTALYWYRQSLGQGLEFLIYFQGNSAPDKSGLPSDRFSAERTGGSVSTLTIQRTQQEDSAVYLCASSLKRDNSPLHFGNGTRLTVT.

This clone is a singleton in its sample. J is TRBJ2-2 and V is TRBV30; tentatively, D is TRBD1 or TRBD2 (5 bases each). This CDR3 is 16 amino acids long. V dropped 0 bases and J dropped 4 bases, with 15 bases sitting between them. Germline V gives CDR1 GTSNPN, CDR2 SVGIG (reference sequence). CDR3 bases: TGTGCCTGGAGTGTACCTGCTGATGGGGGCACCGGGGAGCTGTTTTTT. Residues: CAWSVPADGGTGELFF. Supplemented by reference TRBV30 and TRBJ2-2, the full variable domain reads SQTIHQWPATLVQPVGSPLSLECTVEGTSNPNLYWYRQAAGRGLQLLFYSVGIGQISSEVPQNLSASRPQDRQFILSSKKLLLSDSGFYLCAWSVPADGGTGELFFGEGSRLTVL.

The gene calls are TRBV5-1 and TRBJ1-2; maybe TRBD1 (5 bases). V lost 0 bases and J lost 8, with 11 bases in between. CDR1 is SGHRS and CDR2 is YFSETQ in the germline V gene. The CDR3 sequence is 13 residues long. The CDR3 protein is CASSLEGVRGYTF. The CDR3 DNA sequence: TGCGCCAGCAGCTTGGAAGGGGTTCGGGGCTACACCTTC.

The V call is TRBV4-3, the J call TRBJ2-5; perhaps TRBD2 as D (6 bases). The CDR3 has 14 amino acids. Per germline, CDR1 LGHNA and CDR2 YSLEER. Trimming cost V 4 bases and J 5 bases, with 14 bases left between them. DNA for the CDR3: TGCGCCAGCAGCCTCCACGGGGGTGACGAGACCCAGTACTTC. Residues: CASSLHGGDETQYF.

This chain connects TRBV7-3 to TRBJ1-1; D remains unclear. The CDR3 totals 13 residues. V was clipped by 2 bases and J by 11 bases, with 15 bases between them. The germline V gene has CDR1 SGHTA and CDR2 FQGTGA. In DNA form, the CDR3 reads TGTGCCAGCAGCTTAGAGCCGACAAAGGAGGCTTTCTTT. Translated, it gives CASSLEPTKEAFF.

CDR3 nucleotides: TGCGCCAGCAGCCAGGCCCGATGGGCGAACACTGAAGCTTTCTTT. Protein product: CASSQARWANTEAFF. The rearrangement links TRBV4-3 to TRBJ1-1; D remains ambiguous. Germline V lookup: CDR1 LGHNA, CDR2 YSLEER. This CDR3 is built from 15 residues. Trimming took 3 bases from V and 1 from J, leaving 12 bases between them.

This clone was seen many times. The CDR3 region is CASTDGNTGELFF. In DNA form, the CDR3 reads TGTGCCAGCACCGACGGGAACACCGGGGAGCTGTTTTTT. The chain couples TRBV7-9 to TRBJ2-2; D gene ambiguous. The germline V gene encodes CDR1 SEHNR and CDR2 FQNEAQ (reference sequence). V was cut by 7 bases and J by 1 base, with 7 bases left in between. This CDR3 has 13 amino acids.

This clone showed up just a few times. The chain uses TRBV6-1 and TRBJ1-2, with a possible D match to TRBD1 (6 bases). Germline CDR1 MNHNS, CDR2 SASEGT. The CDR3 covers 12 residues. Trimming pared 2 bases from V and 5 bases from J, leaving 6 bases between. CDR3: CASSERGYGYTF. The CDR3 nucleotides are TGTGCCAGCAGTGAAAGGGGGTATGGCTACACCTTC.

This clone was recorded a few times. The rearrangement uses TRBV13 and TRBJ2-2, with D uncertain. Trimming stripped 5 bases from V and 0 bases from J, with 10 bases between. Germline V gene lookup returns CDR1 PRHDT and CDR2 FYEKMQ (reference sequence). The CDR3 has 15 residues. Here the CDR3 reads CASSPNPTNTGELFF. CDR3 in DNA: TGTGCCAGCAGCCCTAATCCCACGAACACCGGGGAGCTGTTTTTT.

The rearrangement joins TRBV7-2 to TRBJ2-1, with 11 positions matching TRBD2. The CDR3 is 15 amino acids. Germline CDR1 and CDR2: SGHTA and FQGNSA. Unmatched junction bases numbered 1, after V lost 1 base and J lost 5 bases. The CDR3 DNA reads TGTGCCAGCAGCTTAGTAGCGGGGGGGAACAATGAGCAGTTCTTC. It codes for CASSLVAGGNNEQFF. Full variable domain (rest looked up from reference TRBV7-2 and TRBJ2-1): GAGVSQSPSNKVTEKGKDVELRCDPISGHTALYWYRQSLGQGLEFLIYFQGNSAPDKSGLPSDRFSAERTGGSVSTLTIQRTQQEDSAVYLCASSLVAGGNNEQFFGPGTRLTVL.

This clone showed up many times. V gene TRBV4-2 combines with J gene TRBJ2-5, with D perhaps matching TRBD2 (7 bases). The CDR3 sequence is 16 residues long. Between the trimmed V and J ends, which lost 1 base and 1 base, there was a span of 13 bases. Germline CDR1 and CDR2: LGHNA and YNFKEQ. CDR3 in amino acids: CASSQVVGGPQETQYF. CDR3 DNA sequence: TGTGCCAGCAGCCAAGTGGTGGGGGGGCCCCAAGAGACCCAGTACTTC.

V gene TRBV7-9 combines with J gene TRBJ2-5; D unresolved. Trimming shortened V by 9 bases and J by 5 bases, and 16 bases separated the two germline ends. The germline CDR1 and CDR2 sequences are SEHNR and FQNEAQ (reference sequence). The CDR3 totals 13 residues. The CDR3 here is CASGTVPGETQYF. As DNA, the CDR3 is TGTGCCAGTGGTACGGTCCCTGGGGAGACCCAGTACTTC.

The chain couples TRBV6-5 to TRBJ1-1; tentative D call: TRBD1 (5 bases). Germline V gene data show CDR1 as MNHEY and CDR2 as SVGAGI. This CDR3 has 15 amino acids. V was trimmed by 1 base and J by 1 base, leaving 10 bases between them. The CDR3 DNA reads TGTGCCAGCAGTTACTTTGGGGGATCGAACACTGAAGCTTTCTTT. It codes for CASSYFGGSNTEAFF.

This chain connects TRBV5-1 to TRBJ2-7; 12 bases map to TRBD2. V trimming: 3 bases; J trimming: 3 bases; junction bases outside the gene matches: 7. Germline V gene lookup returns CDR1 SGHRS and CDR2 YFSETQ. The CDR3 consists of 16 residues. CDR3: CASSWTLAGGSYEQYF. The CDR3 region has the DNA TGCGCCAGCAGCTGGACACTAGCGGGGGGAAGCTACGAGCAGTACTTC.

The V and J genes are TRBV7-9 and TRBJ2-3; the D gene is possibly TRBD2 (5 bases). The CDR3 is 12 amino acids. V dropped 5 bases and J dropped 4 bases, with 7 bases sitting between them. The V gene's germline CDR1 is SEHNR and CDR2 FQNEAQ (reference sequence). The CDR3 protein is CASSPGSDTQYF. As DNA, the CDR3 is TGTGCCAGCAGCCCGGGGTCAGATACGCAGTATTTT.

The V call is TRBV27, the J call TRBJ1-6, with 9 nucleotides matching TRBD1. This CDR3 contains 15 residues. Germline CDR1 MNHEY, CDR2 SMNVEV (reference sequence). Trimming cost V 6 bases and J 6 bases; bases outside gene matches: 6. The chain's CDR3 is CASRRQGGVNSPLHF. CDR3 in DNA: TGTGCCAGCAGACGACAGGGGGGAGTTAATTCACCCCTCCACTTT.

V gene TRBV5-1 combines with J gene TRBJ2-7; D perhaps matches TRBD2 (6 bases). Germline lookup yields CDR1 SGHRS and CDR2 YFSETQ. This CDR3 is 15 amino acids long. Trimming left V 0 bases short and J 0 bases short, with 10 bases between. CDR3 in amino acids: CASSLAGAFSYEQYF. As DNA, the CDR3 is TGCGCCAGCAGCTTGGCGGGAGCCTTCTCCTACGAGCAGTACTTC.

A note on this clone: The same CDR3 also results from other DNA sequences found in this sample. V gene TRBV30 combines with J gene TRBJ1-3; TRBD1 matches at 7 bases. The CDR3 extends over 14 amino acids. Germline-derived CDR1 and CDR2 are GTSNPN and SVGIG (reference sequence). V shed 2 bases and J 2 bases; nucleotides not matched to a gene: 3. CDR3 sequence reads: CAWSRQGPGNTIYF. The CDR3 bases are TGTGCCTGGAGTAGACAGGGCCCTGGAAACACCATATATTTT.

The rearrangement uses TRBV10-1 and TRBJ1-2; D is perhaps TRBD1 (6 bases). The CDR3 is 15 amino acids. The germline gives CDR1 WNHNN, CDR2 SYGVQD (reference sequence). Trimming pared 6 bases from V and 3 bases from J, leaving 17 bases between. CDR3 bases: TGCGCCAGCAGGGCGTTCGGGGGGCTCCACTATGGCTACACCTTC. Protein product: CASRAFGGLHYGYTF.

V is TRBV7-6 and J is TRBJ1-5; D gene ambiguous. V was pared by 4 bases and J by 0 bases, with 4 bases between. Germline-derived CDR1 and CDR2 are SGHVS and FNYEAQ. The CDR3 totals 13 residues. CDR3 DNA: TGTGCCAGCAGCTCAGATAGCAATCAGCCCCAGCATTTT. Residues: CASSSDSNQPQHF.

The gene calls are TRBV23-1 and TRBJ1-6; 9 nucleotides match TRBD1. TRBV23-1 is an ORF for which the function is uncertain. The CDR3 contains 20 residues. Trimming at V came to 4 bases and at J to 0 bases, leaving 13 bases not matched to a gene. CDR3 protein: CASSLKTGGVDSSYNSPLHF. The CDR3 coding sequence is TGCGCCAGCAGTCTAAAAACAGGGGGCGTGGACAGCTCCTATAATTCACCCCTCCACTTT.

This clone was observed once. The genes are TRBV4-1 and TRBJ1-6, with 8 positions matching TRBD1. CDR3 length equals 16 residues. Germline V gene lookup returns CDR1 MGHRA and CDR2 YSYEKL. Trimming removed 2 bases from V and 8 bases from J; junction bases left unmatched: 8. The chain's CDR3 is CASSQRTGINYSPLHF. The CDR3 bases are TGCGCCAGCAGCCAACGGACAGGGATTAACTATTCACCCCTCCACTTT.

The V gene is TRBV4-3, the J gene TRBJ2-2; 7 bases agree with TRBD2. The CDR3 is 15 amino acids. Per germline, CDR1 LGHNA and CDR2 YSLEER. V lost 6 bases and J lost 5; bases outside the gene matches: 9. CDR3 in amino acids: CASRAGDPRTGELFF. The CDR3 DNA follows: TGCGCCAGCAGGGCGGGGGACCCGAGGACCGGGGAGCTGTTTTTT.

This chain uses TRBV7-1 with TRBJ1-1, with a possible D match to TRBD1 (6 bases). TRBV7-1 is an open reading frame whose function is uncertain. Trimming shortened V by 4 bases and J by 5 bases, and 20 bases separated the two germline ends. The CDR3 is 16 residues long. The CDR3 sequence: CASSLAKNTGLTEAFF. The DNA for the CDR3 is TGTGCCAGCAGCTTAGCGAAAAATACAGGGTTGACTGAAGCTTTCTTT.

The chain recombines TRBV7-6 with TRBJ2-7, with D uncertain. Trimming left V 9 bases short and J 5 bases short, with 20 bases between. This CDR3 has 14 amino acids. Looked up from germline, CDR1 is SGHVS and CDR2 is FNYEAQ. The CDR3 protein is CARFIHRAGHEQYF. Here the CDR3 DNA reads TGTGCCAGATTTATCCACCGTGCTGGGCACGAGCAGTACTTC.

This clone is judged medium-sized. The rearrangement links TRBV7-3 to TRBJ2-3; TRBD2 matches 9 bases. The CDR3 has 15 residues. With 5 bases clipped from V and 4 bases from J, the junction kept 7 bases outside the gene matches. Germline V CDR1 and CDR2: SGHTA, FQGTGA. The CDR3 DNA is TGTGCCAGCAGCCCCCTGGGACTAGCCGCAGATACGCAGTATTTT. This codes for CASSPLGLAADTQYF.

This clone was counted a single time. This chain links TRBV7-2 with TRBJ2-5, with 8 nucleotides matching TRBD2. In germline, CDR1 is SGHTA, CDR2 FQGNSA. This CDR3 region has 16 residues. Trimming removed 2 bases from V and 5 bases from J; junction bases left unmatched: 10. The CDR3 spells CASSLRTGGGRETQYF. CDR3 in DNA: TGTGCCAGCAGCTTAAGGACTGGCGGGGGGCGGGAGACCCAGTACTTC.